This TCR beta chain originates from a study of cytomegalovirus exposure and HLA in healthy donors. The study, taken as a whole, reports: Relative to equally common others, HLA-associated TCR beta chains showed greater clonal expansion in a later analysis. In vitro, three CMV-associated chains proved specific for CMV antigens.

The primer mix had 60 Vbeta and 13 Jbeta primers. The table came from immunoSEQ multiplex PCR; TCRdb's copy has only in-frame clones and leaves some out. In the table there are approximately 170,000 clones, 68% of which are singletons. The CDR3 loop spans 13 amino acids. Germline CDR1 LNHDA, CDR2 SQIVND (reference sequence). V was clipped by 9 bases and J by 4 bases; unmatched bases: 6. A note on this clone: No antigen is known for it.

The sequenced sample was PBMCs. This TCR derives from a woman aged 40 to 49 in good health and CMV-seropositive. The J gene is TRBJ1-5, the V gene TRBV19, with 7 bases matching TRBD1. CDR3 nucleotides: TGTGCCAGAGACGGGACAGTTAATCAGCCCCAGCATTTT. Translating it yields CARDGTVNQPQHF.